Described below is a single T cell receptor (beta chain) sequence and its context. The source of the sample is a study of blood T cell repertoires in COVID-19. Study information: Samples taken during acute and convalescent COVID-19 were collected in the United States, Italy and Spain. Nucleic acid was either cDNA or gDNA, and it came from T cells, B-cell-depleted T cells, or PBMCs.

Germline V gives CDR1 KGHSH, CDR2 LQKENI. Trimming cost V 3 bases and J 3 bases; bases outside gene matches: 5. The CDR3 contains 14 residues. Per the authors' pipeline: Using reference gene primer amplification, nucleated cell counts were estimated. Data came from immunoSEQ multiplex PCR; TCRdb stores just in-frame clones and leaves some out. The V and J calls and clone size come from that table; D and trimming were worked out from the DNA. The repertoire has roughly 73,000 clones, nearly 90% of them found once; the top ten carry roughly 3%. The source of this sequence is a man between 65 and 79 years old with active or convalescent COVID-19. The chain has TRBV18 and TRBJ2-7, with 7 bases identical to TRBD2. The sample taken for sequencing was peripheral blood. CDR3 nucleotides: TGTGCCAGCTCACCGAGCGGGAATAACTACGAGCAGTACTTC. Translation gives CASSPSGNNYEQYF.